Sequencing of this T cell receptor beta chain was carried out in a study of T cells in Graves' hyperthyroidism and ophthalmopathy. The TCR beta CDR3 regions underwent amplification using RNA transcripts as the source. TCR CDR3 underwent first-round RT-PCR with the HTBI primer set. TCRdb analysed the multiplex PCR reads with MiXCR anew, one entry per CDR3 protein. Of some 460,000 distinct CDR3 sequences listed, 15% to 17% were seen once; the top ten hold roughly 7.4%. Subjects aged 18 to 65 presented with newly diagnosed hyperthyroidism of less than 2 months' duration. Germline V gives CDR1 LNHDA, CDR2 SQIVND (reference sequence). The length of the CDR3 is 13 residues. V lost 3 bases, J lost 4 bases, and 7 bases lay in between. This clonotype was seen more than once but under ten times.

The clonotype was recovered from a woman between 18 and 29 years old with Graves' hyperthyroidism. The sample was blood. V usage is TRBV19 and J usage is TRBJ1-5; no reliable D call. CDR3: CASSMTWNQPQHF. The CDR3 region has the DNA TGTGCCAGTAGTATGACGTGGAATCAGCCCCAGCATTTT. The variable domain in full, with the rest retrieved from reference TRBV19 and TRBJ1-5, is DGGITQSPKYLFRKEGQNVTLSCEQNLNHDAMYWYRQDPGQGLRLIYYSQIVNDFQKGDIAEGYSVSREKKESFPLTVTSAQKNPTAFYLCASSMTWNQPQHFGDGTRLSIL.